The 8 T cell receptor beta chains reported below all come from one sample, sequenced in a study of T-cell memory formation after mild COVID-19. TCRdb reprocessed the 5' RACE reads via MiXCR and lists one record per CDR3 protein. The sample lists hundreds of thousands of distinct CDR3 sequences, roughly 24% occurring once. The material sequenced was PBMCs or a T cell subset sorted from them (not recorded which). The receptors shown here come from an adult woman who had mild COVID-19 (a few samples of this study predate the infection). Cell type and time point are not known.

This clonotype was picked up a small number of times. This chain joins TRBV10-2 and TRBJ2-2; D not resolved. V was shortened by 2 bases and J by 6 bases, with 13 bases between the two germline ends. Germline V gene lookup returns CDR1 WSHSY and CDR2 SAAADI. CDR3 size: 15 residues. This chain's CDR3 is CASSEMGFVAGELFF. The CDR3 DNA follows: TGCGCCAGCAGTGAGATGGGATTTGTGGCCGGGGAGCTGTTTTTT.

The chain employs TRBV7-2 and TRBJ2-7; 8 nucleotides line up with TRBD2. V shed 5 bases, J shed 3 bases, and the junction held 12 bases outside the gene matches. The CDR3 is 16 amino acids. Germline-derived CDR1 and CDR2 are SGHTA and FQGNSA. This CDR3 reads CASSGLGAGGLYEQYF. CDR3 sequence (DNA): TGTGCCAGCAGCGGACTGGGTGCGGGAGGACTCTACGAGCAGTACTTC.

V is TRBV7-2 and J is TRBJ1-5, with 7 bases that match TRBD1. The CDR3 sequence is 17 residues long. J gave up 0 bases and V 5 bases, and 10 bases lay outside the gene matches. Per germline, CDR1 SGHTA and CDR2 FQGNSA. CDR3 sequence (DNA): TGTGCCAGCAGCCACCGGACAGGAAGTTATAGCAATCAGCCCCAGCATTTT. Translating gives CASSHRTGSYSNQPQHF.

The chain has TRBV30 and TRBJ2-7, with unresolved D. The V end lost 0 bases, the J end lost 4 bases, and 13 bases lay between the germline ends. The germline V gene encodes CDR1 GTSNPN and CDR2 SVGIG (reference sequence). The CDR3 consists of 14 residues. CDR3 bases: TGTGCCTGGAGTGTAAATGGGTTGGTTTACGAGCAGTACTTC. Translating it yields CAWSVNGLVYEQYF.

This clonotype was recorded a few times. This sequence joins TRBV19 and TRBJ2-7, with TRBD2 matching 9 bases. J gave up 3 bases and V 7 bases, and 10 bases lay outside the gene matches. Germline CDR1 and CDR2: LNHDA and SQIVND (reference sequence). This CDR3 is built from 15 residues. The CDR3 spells CASKAAPSGNYEQYF. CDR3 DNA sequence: TGTGCCAGTAAGGCTGCGCCTAGCGGGAACTACGAGCAGTACTTC.

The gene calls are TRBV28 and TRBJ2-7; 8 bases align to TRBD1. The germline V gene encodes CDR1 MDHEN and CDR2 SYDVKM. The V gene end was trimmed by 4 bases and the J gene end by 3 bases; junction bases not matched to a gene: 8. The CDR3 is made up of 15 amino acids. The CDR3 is CASSSRGQGYYEQYF. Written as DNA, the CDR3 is TGTGCCAGCAGTTCCCGCGGACAGGGTTACTACGAGCAGTACTTC.

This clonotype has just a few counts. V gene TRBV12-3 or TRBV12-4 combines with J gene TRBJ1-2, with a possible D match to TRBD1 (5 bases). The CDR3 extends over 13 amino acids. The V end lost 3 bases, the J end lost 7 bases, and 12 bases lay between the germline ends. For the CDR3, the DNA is TGTGCCAGCAGTTTTCAAGGGGCCGCTGGCTACACCTTC. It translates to CASSFQGAAGYTF.

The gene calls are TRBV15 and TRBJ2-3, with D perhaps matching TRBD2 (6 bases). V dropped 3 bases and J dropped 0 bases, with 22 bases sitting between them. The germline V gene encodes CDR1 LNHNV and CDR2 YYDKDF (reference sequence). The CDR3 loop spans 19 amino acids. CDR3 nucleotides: TGTGCCACCAGCAGCGACCAGCGGGCTAGGATACCTAGCACAGATACGCAGTATTTT. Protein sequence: CATSSDQRARIPSTDTQYF.